These T cell receptor beta chains were read from a single sample in a study of cytomegalovirus exposure and HLA in healthy donors. Sequencing was performed with immunoSEQ multiplex PCR; in TCRdb, only in-frame clones are kept and a portion is missing. This table holds approximately 110,000 clones, roughly 66% found once. Sequencing was performed on PBMCs. All receptors derive from a man aged 60-69 years in good health and CMV-seropositive. Both conserved end residues are part of each CDR3. A D gene is named only where the DNA matches it firmly. The size entry is marked missing in some rows and otherwise reads once, few, many or a size class.

>-|TRBV4-1|-|TRBJ2-5
CASSQVGRLKETQYF
TGCGCCAGCAGCCAAGTTGGTCGGTTAAAAGAGACCCAGTACTTC
>TRBD1|TRBV16|-|TRBJ2-7
CASSPKQGVYEQYF
TGTGCCAGCAGCCCTAAACAGGGGGTCTACGAGCAGTACTTC
>TRBD2|TRBV30|-|TRBJ2-7
CAWSTLGLAIYEQYF
TGTGCCTGGAGTACCCTAGGACTAGCAATCTACGAGCAGTACTTC
>-|TRBV11-2|few|TRBJ2-5
CASSRLGETQYF
TGTGCCAGCAGCCGCCTCGGGGAGACCCAGTACTTC
>TRBD1|TRBV28|-|TRBJ1-4
CASSPRDRTATNEKLFF
TGTGCCAGCAGTCCCCGGGACAGAACTGCAACTAATGAAAAACTGTTTTTT
>-|TRBV5-1|-|TRBJ2-7
CASSLGGARVDEQYF
TGCGCCAGCAGCTTGGGCGGGGCCAGGGTGGACGAGCAGTACTTC
>-|TRBV5-1|once|TRBJ2-7
CASSLRQNYEQYF
TGCGCCAGCAGCCTTAGACAGAACTACGAGCAGTACTTC
>TRBD2|TRBV19|-|TRBJ2-2
CASKMASGGVYTGELFF
TGTGCCAGTAAGATGGCTAGCGGGGGGGTATACACCGGGGAGCTGTTTTTT
>-|TRBV11-2|-|TRBJ1-2
CASSLVGGTLWDYTF
TGTGCCAGCAGCTTAGTAGGCGGGACTCTATGGGACTACACCTTC
>TRBD1|TRBV5-1|-|TRBJ2-7
CASSTTGGRSYEQYF
TGCGCCAGCAGTACAACAGGGGGTCGGTCCTACGAGCAGTACTTC
>-|TRBV11-1|-|TRBJ1-2
CASSSLPQDDGYTF
TGTGCCAGCAGCTCCCTGCCACAGGACGATGGCTACACCTTC
>-|TRBV30|-|TRBJ2-4
CAWSVSGALVNIQYF
TGTGCCTGGAGTGTATCCGGAGCTCTCGTAAACATTCAGTACTTC
>-|TRBV6-5|-|TRBJ2-7
CASRPRVGEQYF
TGTGCCAGCAGACCCAGGGTGGGCGAGCAGTACTTC
>TRBD1|TRBV9|-|TRBJ2-7
CASSLRTGGEQYF
TGTGCCAGCAGCCTCAGGACAGGGGGCGAGCAGTACTTC